The sequence of this T cell receptor beta chain was determined in a study of Tregs in tolerant kidney transplant recipients. Sequencing used immunoSEQ multiplex PCR; TCRdb keeps in-frame clones, though not all of them. The data show tens of thousands of clones, 98% seen once. The source is a human donor who received a combined kidney and bone marrow transplant. Sequenced here: CD4+ T cells from blood, sampled before the transplant.

The CDR3 spells CASSSGGPAYNEQFF. The CDR3, as DNA: TGTGCCAGCAGTTCGGGGGGGCCAGCCTACAATGAGCAGTTCTTC. The chain uses TRBV28 and TRBJ2-1, with TRBD2 matching 8 bases. V lost 4 bases and J lost 2; bases outside the gene matches: 4. The CDR3 covers 15 residues. Germline V CDR1 and CDR2: MDHEN, SYDVKM.